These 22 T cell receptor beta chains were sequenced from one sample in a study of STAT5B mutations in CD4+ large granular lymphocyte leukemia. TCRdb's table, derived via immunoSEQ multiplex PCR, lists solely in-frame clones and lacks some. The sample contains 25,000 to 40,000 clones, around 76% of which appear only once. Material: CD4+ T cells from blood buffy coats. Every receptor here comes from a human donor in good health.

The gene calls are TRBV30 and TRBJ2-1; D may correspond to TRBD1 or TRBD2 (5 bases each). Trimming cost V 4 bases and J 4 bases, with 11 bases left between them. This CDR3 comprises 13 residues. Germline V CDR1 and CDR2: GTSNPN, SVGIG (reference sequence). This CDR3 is CAWTGTEYNEQFF. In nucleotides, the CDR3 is TGTGCCTGGACCGGGACGGAATACAATGAGCAGTTCTTC.

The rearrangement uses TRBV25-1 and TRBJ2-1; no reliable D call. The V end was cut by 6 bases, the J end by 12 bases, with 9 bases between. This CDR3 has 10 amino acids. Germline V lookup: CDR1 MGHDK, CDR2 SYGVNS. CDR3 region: CASRANRQFF. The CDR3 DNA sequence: TGTGCCAGCAGGGCAAACAGGCAGTTCTTC.

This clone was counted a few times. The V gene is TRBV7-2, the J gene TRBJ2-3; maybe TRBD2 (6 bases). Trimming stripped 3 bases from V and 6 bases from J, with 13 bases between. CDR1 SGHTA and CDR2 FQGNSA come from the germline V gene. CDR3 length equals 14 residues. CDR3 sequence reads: CASSFRRDPDTQYF. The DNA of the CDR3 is TGTGCCAGCAGCTTTCGGCGGGACCCGGATACGCAGTATTTT.

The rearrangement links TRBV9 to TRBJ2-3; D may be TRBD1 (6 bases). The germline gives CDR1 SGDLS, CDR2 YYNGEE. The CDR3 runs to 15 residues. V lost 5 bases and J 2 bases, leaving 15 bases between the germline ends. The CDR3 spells CASRAAGDLTDTQYF. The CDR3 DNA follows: TGTGCCAGCAGGGCGGCAGGGGACCTCACAGATACGCAGTATTTT.

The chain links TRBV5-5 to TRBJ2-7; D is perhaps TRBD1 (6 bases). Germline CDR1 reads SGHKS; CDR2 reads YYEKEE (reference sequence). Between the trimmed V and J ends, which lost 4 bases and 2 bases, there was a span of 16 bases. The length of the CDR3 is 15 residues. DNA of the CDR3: TGTGCCAGCAGCCGAACCCCGACAGGAGCCTACGAGCAGTACTTC. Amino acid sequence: CASSRTPTGAYEQYF.

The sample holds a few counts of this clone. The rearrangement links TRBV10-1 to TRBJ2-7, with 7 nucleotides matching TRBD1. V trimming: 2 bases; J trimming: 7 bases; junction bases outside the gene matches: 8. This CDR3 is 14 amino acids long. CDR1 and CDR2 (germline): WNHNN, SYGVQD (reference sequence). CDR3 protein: CASSESGQAEEQYF. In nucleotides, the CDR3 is TGCGCCAGCAGTGAGAGTGGACAGGCTGAAGAGCAGTACTTC.

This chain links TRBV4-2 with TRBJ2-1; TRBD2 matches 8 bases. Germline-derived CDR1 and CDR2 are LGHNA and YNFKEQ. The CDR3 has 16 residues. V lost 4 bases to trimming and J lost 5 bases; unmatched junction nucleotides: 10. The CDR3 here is CASSRTAGAGDNEQFF. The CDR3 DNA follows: TGTGCCAGCAGCCGTACAGCGGGGGCTGGGGACAATGAGCAGTTCTTC.

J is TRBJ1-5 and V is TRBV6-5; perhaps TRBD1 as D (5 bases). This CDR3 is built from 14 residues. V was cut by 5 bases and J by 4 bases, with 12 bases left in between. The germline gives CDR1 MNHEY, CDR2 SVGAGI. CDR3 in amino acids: CASSTGTPNQPQHF. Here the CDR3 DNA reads TGTGCCAGCAGTACCGGGACTCCAAATCAGCCCCAGCATTTT.

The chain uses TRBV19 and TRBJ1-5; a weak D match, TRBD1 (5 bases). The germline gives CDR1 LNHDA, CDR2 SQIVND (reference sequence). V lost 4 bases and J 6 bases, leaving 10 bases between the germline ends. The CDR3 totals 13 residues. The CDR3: CASSTQDGQPQHF. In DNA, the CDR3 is TGTGCCAGTAGTACACAGGACGGTCAGCCCCAGCATTTT.

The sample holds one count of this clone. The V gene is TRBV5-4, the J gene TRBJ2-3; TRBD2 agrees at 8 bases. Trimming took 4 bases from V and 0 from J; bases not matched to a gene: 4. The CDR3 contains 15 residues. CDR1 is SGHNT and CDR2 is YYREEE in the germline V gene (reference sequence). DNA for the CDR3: TGTGCCAGCAGCCCGACTAGCGCTAGCACAGATACGCAGTATTTT. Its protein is CASSPTSASTDTQYF.

Here the CDR3 reads CASRRLEGQETQYF. CDR3 nucleotide sequence: TGTGCCAGCAGAAGACTAGAGGGGCAGGAGACCCAGTACTTC. The rearrangement joins TRBV28 to TRBJ2-5, with D possibly being TRBD2 (6 bases). The CDR3 consists of 14 residues. Trimming cost V 6 bases and J 5 bases, with 16 bases left between them. Germline CDR1 MDHEN, CDR2 SYDVKM.

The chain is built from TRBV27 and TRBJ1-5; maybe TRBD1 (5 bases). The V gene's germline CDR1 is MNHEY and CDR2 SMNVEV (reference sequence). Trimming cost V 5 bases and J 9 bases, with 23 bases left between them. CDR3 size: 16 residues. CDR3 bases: TGTGCCAGCAGTCCAGCCCGGGACGCCCCGGGTGGGCCCCAGCATTTT. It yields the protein CASSPARDAPGGPQHF.

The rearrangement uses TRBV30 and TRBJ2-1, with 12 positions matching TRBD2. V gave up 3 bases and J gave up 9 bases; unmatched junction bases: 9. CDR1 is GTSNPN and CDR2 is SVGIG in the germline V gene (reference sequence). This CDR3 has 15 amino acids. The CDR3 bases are TGTGCCTGGAGCCTGCTAGCGGGAGGGCCAGGTGAGCAGTTCTTC. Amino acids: CAWSLLAGGPGEQFF. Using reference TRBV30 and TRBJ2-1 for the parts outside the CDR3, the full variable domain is SQTIHQWPATLVQPVGSPLSLECTVEGTSNPNLYWYRQAAGRGLQLLFYSVGIGQISSEVPQNLSASRPQDRQFILSSKKLLLSDSGFYLCAWSLLAGGPGEQFFGPGTRLTVL.

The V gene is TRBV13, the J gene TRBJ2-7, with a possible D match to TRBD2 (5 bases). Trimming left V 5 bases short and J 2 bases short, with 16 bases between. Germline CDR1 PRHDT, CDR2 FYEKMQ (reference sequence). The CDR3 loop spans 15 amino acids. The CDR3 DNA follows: TGTGCCAGCAGCAAGAGCGGTCTCCCCCCCTACGAGCAGTACTTC. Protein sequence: CASSKSGLPPYEQYF.

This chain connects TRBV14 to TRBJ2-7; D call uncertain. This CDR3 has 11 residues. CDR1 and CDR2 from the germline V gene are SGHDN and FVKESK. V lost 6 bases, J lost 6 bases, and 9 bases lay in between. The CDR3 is CASSKAAEQYF. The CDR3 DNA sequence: TGTGCCAGCAGTAAGGCGGCCGAGCAGTACTTC.

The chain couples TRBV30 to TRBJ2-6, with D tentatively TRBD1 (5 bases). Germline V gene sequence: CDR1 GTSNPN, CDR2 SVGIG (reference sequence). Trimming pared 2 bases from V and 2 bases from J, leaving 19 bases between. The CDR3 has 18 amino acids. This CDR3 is CAWSISAYQGPGANVLTF. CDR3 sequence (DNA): TGTGCCTGGAGTATATCTGCTTACCAGGGCCCTGGGGCCAACGTCCTGACTTTC.

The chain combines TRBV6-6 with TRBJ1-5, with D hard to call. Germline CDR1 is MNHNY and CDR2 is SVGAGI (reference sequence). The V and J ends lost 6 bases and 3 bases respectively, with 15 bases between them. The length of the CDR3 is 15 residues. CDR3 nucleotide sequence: TGTGCCAGCAGCGATGAAGGGATTGACAATCAGCCCCAGCATTTT. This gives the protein CASSDEGIDNQPQHF.

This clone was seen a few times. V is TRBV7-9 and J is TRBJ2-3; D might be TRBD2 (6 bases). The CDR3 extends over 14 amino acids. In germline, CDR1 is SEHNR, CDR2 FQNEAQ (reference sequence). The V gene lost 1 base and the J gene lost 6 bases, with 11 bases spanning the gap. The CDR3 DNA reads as TGTGCCAGCAGCTTAGGGGGGGTTTTGGATACGCAGTATTTT. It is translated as CASSLGGVLDTQYF.

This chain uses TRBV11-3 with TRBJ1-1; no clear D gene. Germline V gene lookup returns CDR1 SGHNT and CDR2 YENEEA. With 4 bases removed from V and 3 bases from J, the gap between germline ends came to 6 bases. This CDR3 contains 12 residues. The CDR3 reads CASSSQDTEAFF. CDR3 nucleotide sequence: TGTGCCAGCAGCTCGCAAGACACTGAAGCTTTCTTT.

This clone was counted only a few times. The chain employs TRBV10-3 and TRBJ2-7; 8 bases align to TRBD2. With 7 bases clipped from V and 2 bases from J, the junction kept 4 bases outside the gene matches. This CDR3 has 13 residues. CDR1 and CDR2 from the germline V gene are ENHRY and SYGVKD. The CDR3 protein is CAIKGGGTYEQYF. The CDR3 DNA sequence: TGTGCCATCAAGGGCGGGGGGACCTACGAGCAGTACTTC.

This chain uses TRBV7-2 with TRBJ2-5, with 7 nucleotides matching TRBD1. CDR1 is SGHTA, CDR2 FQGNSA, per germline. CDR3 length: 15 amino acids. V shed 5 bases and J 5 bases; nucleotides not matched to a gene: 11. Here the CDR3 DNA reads TGTGCCAGCAGCCCAAACCACAGGGGTACGGAGACCCAGTACTTC. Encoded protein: CASSPNHRGTETQYF.

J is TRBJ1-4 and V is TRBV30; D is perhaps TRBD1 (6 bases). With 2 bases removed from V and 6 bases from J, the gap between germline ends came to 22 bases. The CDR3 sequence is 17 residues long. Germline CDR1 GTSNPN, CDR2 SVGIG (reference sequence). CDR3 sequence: CAWSLNTGWGQDEKLFF. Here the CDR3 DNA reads TGTGCCTGGAGTCTTAATACAGGATGGGGGCAAGATGAAAAACTGTTTTTT.